The rows below give T cell receptor beta chains drawn from one sample of a study of read filtering for tumor transcriptome and immune sequencing. TCRdb fed the reads into MiXCR, producing one record per CDR3 protein. The top ten clones hold approximately 35% of a sample with more than 30,000 distinct CDR3 sequences, around 15% of them seen once. Sequencing used a population of CD138-negative cells sorted from bone marrow. The receptors shown here come from a donor aged 40 or older with multiple myeloma. Each CDR3 is given with its conserved first and last residue. The D gene is left open where the match is weak. Only some rows state a clone size, as once, few, many or a class for expanded clones.

d_call: -
v_call: TRBV28
j_call: TRBJ2-7
clone_size: many
cdr3_aa: CASNGGSSYEQYF
cdr3_nt: TGTGCCAGCAACGGTGGGAGCTCCTACGAGCAGTACTTC

d_call: -
v_call: TRBV30
j_call: TRBJ1-2
clone_size: -
cdr3_aa: CAWSVSRLYGCTF
cdr3_nt: TGTGCCTGGAGTGTAAGCCGGCTCTATGGCTGCACCTTC

d_call: -
v_call: TRBV20-1
j_call: TRBJ2-2
clone_size: few
cdr3_aa: CSARQMERARTGELFF
cdr3_nt: TGCAGTGCTAGACAAATGGAAAGGGCGCGCACCGGGGAGCTGTTTTTT

d_call: -
v_call: TRBV7-3
j_call: TRBJ2-2
clone_size: many
cdr3_aa: CASSAVPGPEGTGELFF
cdr3_nt: TGTGCCAGCAGCGCAGTCCCGGGACCCGAGGGCACCGGGGAGCTGTTTTTT

d_call: -
v_call: TRBV7-2
j_call: TRBJ1-1
clone_size: many
cdr3_aa: CASPREGFTEAFF
cdr3_nt: TGTGCCAGCCCCCGGGAGGGATTCACTGAAGCTTTCTTT

d_call: -
v_call: TRBV7-9
j_call: TRBJ2-1
clone_size: many
cdr3_aa: CASSLFGQGSYNEQFF
cdr3_nt: TGTGCCAGCAGCTTATTCGGACAAGGCTCCTACAATGAGCAGTTCTTC

d_call: -
v_call: TRBV20-1
j_call: TRBJ2-1
clone_size: many
cdr3_aa: CSATPPTPDTYNEQFF
cdr3_nt: TGCAGTGCTACCCCTCCGACACCTGATACCTACAATGAGCAGTTCTTC

d_call: TRBD1
v_call: TRBV14
j_call: TRBJ1-6
clone_size: many
cdr3_aa: CASSRQGAHGTTLHF
cdr3_nt: TGTGCCAGCAGCCGACAGGGGGCCCATGGGACGACCCTCCACTTT

d_call: TRBD1
v_call: TRBV4-1
j_call: TRBJ1-5
clone_size: -
cdr3_aa: CASSRQGGYQPQHF
cdr3_nt: TGCGCCAGCAGCCGACAGGGGGGGTATCAGCCCCAGCATTTC

d_call: -
v_call: TRBV3-1
j_call: TRBJ2-3
clone_size: many
cdr3_aa: CASSPPGADTQYF
cdr3_nt: TGTGCCAGCAGCCCTCCTGGGGCAGATACGCAGTATTTT

d_call: TRBD2
v_call: TRBV11-2
j_call: TRBJ2-1
clone_size: many
cdr3_aa: CASSPTGGILANNEQFF
cdr3_nt: TGTGCCAGCAGCCCCACGGGGGGTATCCTTGCGAACAATGAGCAGTTCTTC

d_call: TRBD1
v_call: TRBV20-1
j_call: TRBJ2-7
clone_size: many
cdr3_aa: CSAPRQGADEQYF
cdr3_nt: TGCAGTGCTCCCCGACAGGGGGCCGACGAGCAGTACTTC

d_call: -
v_call: TRBV5-1
j_call: TRBJ1-5
clone_size: few
cdr3_aa: CASSLAGGQPQHF
cdr3_nt: TGCGCCAGCAGCTTGGCGGGCGGTCAGCCCCAGCATTTT

d_call: TRBD1
v_call: TRBV24-1
j_call: TRBJ2-3
clone_size: many
cdr3_aa: CATSDPGQGIDTQYF
cdr3_nt: TGTGCCACCAGTGACCCGGGACAGGGGATAGATACGCAGTATTTT

d_call: -
v_call: TRBV29-1
j_call: TRBJ2-2
clone_size: many
cdr3_aa: CSVAEWGNTGELFF
cdr3_nt: TGCAGCGTTGCCGAGTGGGGTAACACCGGGGAGCTGTTTTTT

d_call: TRBD2
v_call: TRBV20-1
j_call: TRBJ2-1
clone_size: many
cdr3_aa: CSARAVLAGKSSYNEQFF
cdr3_nt: TGCAGTGCTAGAGCGGTGCTAGCGGGAAAGAGCTCCTACAATGAGCAGTTCTTC

d_call: -
v_call: TRBV13
j_call: TRBJ1-4
clone_size: -
cdr3_aa: CASSAGGNEKLFF
cdr3_nt: TGTGCCAGCAGCGCCGGAGGGAATGAAAAACTGTTTTTT

d_call: -
v_call: TRBV10-1
j_call: TRBJ2-3
clone_size: many
cdr3_aa: CASSELGSTDTQYF
cdr3_nt: TGCGCCAGCAGTGAGCTGGGAAGCACAGATACGCAGTATTTT

d_call: -
v_call: TRBV27
j_call: TRBJ2-3
clone_size: many
cdr3_aa: CASSSLLAGSTDTQYF
cdr3_nt: TGTGCCAGCAGTTCTCTACTAGCCGGGAGCACAGATACGCAGTATTTT

d_call: -
v_call: TRBV3-1
j_call: TRBJ1-2
clone_size: -
cdr3_aa: CASSLRTAPGGYGYTF
cdr3_nt: TGTGCCAGCAGCCTACGGACAGCCCCCGGAGGCTATGGCTACACCTTC

d_call: -
v_call: TRBV12-3/TRBV12-4
j_call: TRBJ2-2
clone_size: many
cdr3_aa: CASSKPPTGTGELFF
cdr3_nt: TGTGCCAGCAGTAAGCCTCCCACAGGGACCGGGGAGCTGTTTTTT

d_call: TRBD2
v_call: TRBV5-1
j_call: TRBJ2-1
clone_size: many
cdr3_aa: CASSLVRLGLAGGYNEQFF
cdr3_nt: TGCGCCAGCAGCTTGGTTCGCTTGGGCCTAGCGGGGGGATACAATGAGCAGTTCTTC

d_call: TRBD1
v_call: TRBV5-1
j_call: TRBJ2-3
clone_size: many
cdr3_aa: CASSRDRTDTQYF
cdr3_nt: TGCGCCAGCAGCAGGGACAGGACAGATACGCAGTATTTT

d_call: -
v_call: TRBV6-2/TRBV6-3
j_call: TRBJ2-7
clone_size: few
cdr3_aa: CASSRGRLSYEQYF
cdr3_nt: TGTGCCAGCAGCAGGGGACGCCTGTCCTACGAGCAGTACTTC

d_call: -
v_call: TRBV20-1
j_call: TRBJ2-5
clone_size: -
cdr3_aa: CSAHRRDQETQYF
cdr3_nt: TGCAGTGCTCACAGGAGGGACCAAGAGACCCAGTACTTC

d_call: TRBD1
v_call: TRBV7-6
j_call: TRBJ1-4
clone_size: many
cdr3_aa: CASSLDPGGKGNEKLFF
cdr3_nt: TGTGCCAGCAGCTTAGATCCAGGGGGCAAGGGTAATGAAAAACTGTTTTTT

d_call: -
v_call: TRBV30
j_call: TRBJ1-5
clone_size: many
cdr3_aa: CAWSGGGFRNQPQHF
cdr3_nt: TGTGCCTGGAGTGGGGGGGGCTTTCGCAATCAGCCCCAGCATTTT

d_call: -
v_call: TRBV2
j_call: TRBJ2-2
clone_size: many
cdr3_aa: CASSELVHGELFF
cdr3_nt: TGTGCCAGCAGCGAACTAGTCCATGGGGAGCTGTTTTTT

d_call: TRBD1
v_call: TRBV20-1
j_call: TRBJ1-1
clone_size: many
cdr3_aa: CSARETGMGTEAFF
cdr3_nt: TGCAGTGCTAGAGAGACAGGGATGGGCACTGAAGCTTTCTTT

d_call: TRBD1
v_call: TRBV29-1
j_call: TRBJ2-2
clone_size: many
cdr3_aa: CSVQRGTGEGANTGELFF
cdr3_nt: TGCAGCGTCCAGAGGGGGACAGGGGAAGGGGCGAACACCGGGGAGCTGTTTTTT

d_call: TRBD2
v_call: TRBV20-1
j_call: TRBJ2-1
clone_size: many
cdr3_aa: CSAYPGLAVYNEQFF
cdr3_nt: TGCAGTGCTTATCCGGGACTAGCGGTCTACAATGAGCAGTTCTTC

d_call: -
v_call: TRBV30
j_call: TRBJ2-2
clone_size: few
cdr3_aa: CAWSRQNTGELFF
cdr3_nt: TGTGCCTGGAGTCGTCAGAACACCGGGGAGCTGTTTTTT

d_call: -
v_call: TRBV30
j_call: TRBJ1-1
clone_size: many
cdr3_aa: CAWSVKGPTEAFF
cdr3_nt: TGTGCCTGGAGTGTAAAGGGCCCCACTGAAGCTTTCTTT

d_call: TRBD1
v_call: TRBV3-1
j_call: TRBJ2-3
clone_size: many
cdr3_aa: CASSLGQGAGTQYF
cdr3_nt: TGTGCCAGCAGCCTCGGACAGGGGGCCGGTACGCAGTATTTT

d_call: -
v_call: TRBV5-4
j_call: TRBJ1-5
clone_size: many
cdr3_aa: CASSLEGPNQPQHF
cdr3_nt: TGTGCCAGCAGCCTCGAGGGACCCAATCAGCCCCAGCATTTT

d_call: TRBD1
v_call: TRBV29-1
j_call: TRBJ1-2
clone_size: large
cdr3_aa: CSVERGLDYTF
cdr3_nt: TGCAGCGTTGAGAGGGGGCTGGACTACACCTTC

d_call: -
v_call: TRBV4-3
j_call: TRBJ2-1
clone_size: many
cdr3_aa: CASSQAWRPLYNEQFF
cdr3_nt: TGCGCCAGCAGCCAAGCTTGGCGGCCACTCTACAATGAGCAGTTCTTC

d_call: -
v_call: TRBV20-1
j_call: TRBJ2-3
clone_size: -
cdr3_aa: CSANRITESTDTQYF
cdr3_nt: TGCAGTGCCAACCGCATAACGGAGTCCACAGATACGCAGTATTTT

d_call: -
v_call: TRBV28
j_call: TRBJ2-7
clone_size: many
cdr3_aa: CASSLDRPSYEQYF
cdr3_nt: TGTGCCAGCAGTCTCGACAGGCCCTCCTACGAGCAGTACTTC

d_call: TRBD1
v_call: TRBV2
j_call: TRBJ2-1
clone_size: -
cdr3_aa: CAGSGTGGSYDEQFF
cdr3_nt: TGTGCCGGCAGTGGGACAGGGGGCAGTTACGATGAGCAGTTCTTC

d_call: -
v_call: TRBV5-1
j_call: TRBJ2-1
clone_size: many
cdr3_aa: CASSLAGGHEQFF
cdr3_nt: TGCGCCAGCAGCTTGGCCGGGGGGCATGAGCAGTTCTTC

d_call: TRBD2
v_call: TRBV11-2
j_call: TRBJ2-2
clone_size: many
cdr3_aa: CASSYPVGGRHTGELFF
cdr3_nt: TGTGCCAGCAGCTACCCGGTTGGCGGGAGACACACCGGGGAGCTGTTTTTT

d_call: -
v_call: TRBV2
j_call: TRBJ2-5
clone_size: -
cdr3_aa: CASSAGDQETQYF
cdr3_nt: TGTGCCAGCAGTGCAGGGGATCAAGAGACCCAGTACTTC

d_call: -
v_call: TRBV2
j_call: TRBJ2-5
clone_size: many
cdr3_aa: CASSRGFEETQYF
cdr3_nt: TGTGCCAGCAGTCGAGGGTTCGAAGAGACCCAGTACTTC

d_call: -
v_call: TRBV4-1
j_call: TRBJ2-5
clone_size: many
cdr3_aa: CASSQDQGSQGYQETQYF
cdr3_nt: TGCGCCAGCAGCCAAGACCAAGGGTCACAAGGTTACCAAGAGACCCAGTACTTC

d_call: TRBD2
v_call: TRBV6-2/TRBV6-3
j_call: TRBJ2-1
clone_size: -
cdr3_aa: CASSVVSSGANEQFF
cdr3_nt: TGTGCCAGCAGCGTGGTGAGTAGCGGGGCAAATGAGCAGTTCTTC

d_call: -
v_call: TRBV2
j_call: TRBJ1-1
clone_size: -
cdr3_aa: CASSGNGVVEAFF
cdr3_nt: TGTGCCAGCAGTGGGAATGGGGTAGTTGAAGCTTTCTTT